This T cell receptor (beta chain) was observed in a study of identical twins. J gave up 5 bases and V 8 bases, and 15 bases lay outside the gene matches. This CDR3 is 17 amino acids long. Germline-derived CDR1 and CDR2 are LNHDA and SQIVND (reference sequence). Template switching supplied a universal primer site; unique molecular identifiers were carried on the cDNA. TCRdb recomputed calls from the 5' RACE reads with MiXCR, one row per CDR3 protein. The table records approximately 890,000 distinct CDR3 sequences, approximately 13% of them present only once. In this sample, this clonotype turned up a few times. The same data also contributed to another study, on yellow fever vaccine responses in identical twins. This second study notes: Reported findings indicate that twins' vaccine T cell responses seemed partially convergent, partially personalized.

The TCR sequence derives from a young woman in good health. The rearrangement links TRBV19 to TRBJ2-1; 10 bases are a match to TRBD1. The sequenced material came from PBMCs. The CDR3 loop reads CASDRGRWLAENNEQFF. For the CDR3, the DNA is TGTGCCAGTGACAGGGGGCGGTGGCTAGCGGAAAACAATGAGCAGTTCTTC.